Listed here are 32 T cell receptor beta chains from one sample, sequenced in a study of CXCR3-negative and CXCR3-positive naive CD8 T cells. Study-wide points: Researchers report that CXCR3-positive naive cells carry more hydrophobic TRB CDR3s than CXCR3-negative naive cells.

UMI-labeled 5' RACE TRB cDNA libraries were prepared from the cells. Each CDR3 protein gets one entry in TCRdb, which reprocessed the 5' RACE reads and gives no DNA. This sample's clone table lists roughly 65,000 distinct CDR3 sequences. These receptors are not linked to any known antigen. Sequencing used naive CXCR3+ CD8+ T cells from blood. This sample's subset: CD45RO-CCR7+CD27+CD95- naive CD8+ T cells expressing CXCR3 (TNR3+). These receptors came from a human donor in good health. Some clones in this sample may be carry-over from other donors' samples.

The chain joins TRBV27 to TRBJ1-4. This CDR3 spans 16 amino acids. Germline CDR1 is MNHEY and CDR2 is SMNVEV (reference sequence). The CDR3 region is CASSLSQGRTNEKLFF.

V and J are TRBV10-3 and TRBJ2-2; without DNA, the TCRdb call of TRBD1 cannot be checked. CDR1 and CDR2 (germline): ENHRY, SYGVKD. This CDR3 has 16 amino acids. This CDR3 is CAIPGTTGMNTGELFF.

The CDR3 here is CASSFYGTGVGETQYF. This sequence joins TRBV5-1 and TRBJ2-5; TCRdb picks TRBD1, but there is no DNA to check that call. CDR1 and CDR2 (germline): SGHRS, YFSETQ. The CDR3 is 16 residues long. Looking up the rest from reference TRBV5-1 and TRBJ2-5 gives the full variable domain: KAGVTQTPRYLIKTRGQQVTLSCSPISGHRSVSWYQQTPGQGLQFLFEYFSETQRNKGNFPGRFSGRQFSNSRSEMNVSTLELGDSALYLCASSFYGTGVGETQYFGPGTRLLVL.

This chain uses TRBV14 with TRBJ2-7; TCRdb's D gene call, TRBD1, goes unchecked for lack of DNA. The CDR3 extends over 14 amino acids. CDR1 is SGHDN, CDR2 FVKESK, per germline. This chain's CDR3 is CASSQGQGAYEQYF.

The V gene is TRBV29-1, the J gene TRBJ2-1; TCRdb reports TRBD2, a call that lacks DNA to check it against. Per germline, CDR1 SQVTM and CDR2 ANQGSEA. There are 14 residues in the CDR3. The CDR3 region is CSLSGTSGGLEQFF.

The V and J genes are TRBV10-1 and TRBJ2-6; lacking DNA, the TRBD2 call made by TCRdb goes unchecked. Germline V gene sequence: CDR1 WNHNN, CDR2 SYGVQD (reference sequence). The CDR3 totals 18 residues. The CDR3 protein is CASNTIQEGLSGANVLTF.

This chain joins TRBV10-2 and TRBJ2-1; TCRdb indicates TRBD2, and absent DNA this call remains unverified. This CDR3 comprises 13 residues. CDR1 and CDR2 from the germline V gene are WSHSY and SAAADI. The CDR3 loop is CASLDPLYNEQFF.

The rearrangement links TRBV7-2 to TRBJ2-3. CDR3 length: 14 residues. Germline V gives CDR1 SGHTA, CDR2 FQGNSA. The CDR3 loop reads CASSSYVVGDTQYF.

This chain's CDR3 is CASSLARETLYGYTF. The chain recombines TRBV7-9 with TRBJ1-2; the TCRdb call, TRBD1, lacks DNA for checking. CDR3 size: 15 residues. Germline V lookup: CDR1 SEHNR, CDR2 FQNEAQ (reference sequence).

The chain carries TRBV6-2 or TRBV6-3 and TRBJ2-7. CDR3 size: 16 residues. Germline CDR1 is MNHEY and CDR2 is SVGEGT. CDR3 sequence reads: CASSYYTTDLSYEQYF.

The J gene is TRBJ2-7, the V gene TRBV29-1; absent DNA, TCRdb's TRBD1 call cannot be checked. The germline gives CDR1 SQVTM, CDR2 ANQGSEA. The CDR3 is made up of 15 amino acids. The CDR3 loop reads CSVEKDRLSSYEQYF.

This sequence joins TRBV7-9 and TRBJ2-2; TCRdb returns TRBD2, unconfirmable since there is no DNA. This CDR3 comprises 17 residues. The V gene's germline CDR1 is SEHNR and CDR2 FQNEAQ (reference sequence). CDR3 protein: CASSLPLAGENTGELFF.

Here the CDR3 reads CASSYPGESHEQYF. V usage is TRBV6-2 or TRBV6-3 and J usage is TRBJ2-7; TCRdb's D call, TRBD1, is unchecked because there is no DNA. Germline V gives CDR1 MNHEY, CDR2 SVGEGT. The CDR3 is 14 amino acids.

This rearrangement joins TRBV29-1 to TRBJ2-1; TCRdb's assignment of TRBD1 cannot be checked, as there is no DNA. Per germline, CDR1 SQVTM and CDR2 ANQGSEA. This CDR3 has 17 residues. The CDR3 here is CSVLFSLAGGHYNEQFF.

The chain combines TRBV29-1 with TRBJ2-7. CDR1 is SQVTM, CDR2 ANQGSEA, per germline. The CDR3 has 11 residues. The CDR3 protein is CSVGGSYEQYF.

The chain's CDR3 is CASSVSGPGRETQYF. V gene TRBV27 combines with J gene TRBJ2-5; the D gene TCRdb calls, TRBD1, cannot be checked with no DNA. This CDR3 spans 15 amino acids. CDR1 and CDR2 (germline): MNHEY, SMNVEV (reference sequence).

V is TRBV20-1 and J is TRBJ2-3; the TCRdb call, TRBD2, lacks DNA for checking. The CDR3 consists of 16 residues. Germline CDR1 is DFQATT and CDR2 is SNEGSKA (reference sequence). This CDR3 is CSASTASGRGSDTQYF.

The chain couples TRBV15 to TRBJ2-5. In germline, CDR1 is LNHNV, CDR2 YYDKDF (reference sequence). This CDR3 is built from 12 residues. The CDR3 reads CATSRVGETQYF.

CDR3: CASSLQTDQPQHF. V and J are TRBV12-3 or TRBV12-4 and TRBJ1-5; TCRdb's D call, TRBD1, is unchecked because there is no DNA. The CDR3 is made up of 13 amino acids.

The V and J genes are TRBV6-2 or TRBV6-3 and TRBJ2-3; TCRdb calls TRBD2, which cannot be checked without DNA. This CDR3 has 19 residues. From germline, CDR1 is MNHEY and CDR2 SVGEGT. This CDR3 reads CASSYSASGGQVSTDTQYF.

The chain combines TRBV4-3 with TRBJ2-7; TCRdb selects TRBD2, and the lack of DNA leaves this call unchecked. CDR3 size: 17 residues. The germline V gene has CDR1 LGHNA and CDR2 YSLEER. CDR3 residues: CASSQEVWSGGAHEQYF.

V gene TRBV20-1 combines with J gene TRBJ1-1; the D gene TCRdb calls, TRBD1, cannot be checked with no DNA. The CDR3 consists of 16 residues. Germline V gene data show CDR1 as DFQATT and CDR2 as SNEGSKA (reference sequence). CDR3 protein: CSARRRGTGTETEAFF.

This rearrangement joins TRBV7-3 to TRBJ2-1; TCRdb designates TRBD1, a call that cannot be tested without DNA. The CDR3 spans 14 residues. Germline V gene sequence: CDR1 SGHTA, CDR2 FQGTGA. CDR3 sequence reads: CASSLGQGRDEQFF.

This chain joins TRBV18 and TRBJ1-1; lacking DNA, the TRBD1 call made by TCRdb goes unchecked. The CDR3 contains 15 residues. The germline gives CDR1 KGHSH, CDR2 LQKENI. The CDR3 region is CASSPGKGMNTEAFF.

The chain employs TRBV7-9 and TRBJ2-2; with no DNA, the TCRdb D assignment of TRBD1 cannot be verified. The CDR3 contains 13 residues. The germline V gene has CDR1 SEHNR and CDR2 FQNEAQ (reference sequence). The CDR3 loop reads CASSPTGSGELFF.

The chain uses TRBV7-8 and TRBJ1-1; TCRdb's D call, TRBD1, is unchecked because there is no DNA. Germline-derived CDR1 and CDR2 are SGHVS and FQNEAQ. The CDR3 loop spans 16 amino acids. CDR3 protein: CASSRPPRDHNAEAFF.

V and J are TRBV20-1 and TRBJ1-1; the TCRdb call, TRBD1, lacks DNA for checking. Germline V gene sequence: CDR1 DFQATT, CDR2 SNEGSKA (reference sequence). The CDR3 contains 16 residues. The CDR3 sequence: CSATGQGSLMNTEAFF.

The V gene is TRBV7-3, the J gene TRBJ2-7; there is no DNA to check the TCRdb D call of TRBD1. CDR3 size: 15 residues. The germline gives CDR1 SGHTA, CDR2 FQGTGA. CDR3 region: CASSPGGGPTYEQYF.

The chain is built from TRBV27 and TRBJ2-3; the TRBD2 assignment by TCRdb is unverifiable without DNA. The CDR3 is 16 amino acids. Germline V gene lookup returns CDR1 MNHEY and CDR2 SMNVEV (reference sequence). The CDR3 spells CASSPGTHQNTDTQYF.

CDR3 residues: CASSPGQGAGDTEAFF. The chain is built from TRBV5-1 and TRBJ1-1; checking the TCRdb D call of TRBD1 is not possible without DNA. CDR3 length equals 16 residues. Germline values: CDR1 SGHRS, CDR2 YFSETQ.

This rearrangement joins TRBV29-1 to TRBJ2-2; as DNA is missing, the TRBD2 call by TCRdb cannot be tested. Germline CDR1 is SQVTM and CDR2 is ANQGSEA. CDR3 size: 14 residues. CDR3: CSAELRGYTGELFF.

CDR3 sequence reads: CASSLRNNEQFF. V usage is TRBV7-9 and J usage is TRBJ2-1. The CDR3 is 12 amino acids. CDR1 SEHNR and CDR2 FQNEAQ come from the germline V gene (reference sequence).